Each of the 18 T cell receptor beta chains below was sequenced from the same sample in a study of PD-1 blockade in classical Hodgkin lymphoma. No patient escaped relapse after autologous stem cell transplantation, and brentuximab vedotin exposure varied. Profiling relied on immunoSEQ multiplex PCR, and the TCRdb table lists in-frame clones only, not all of them. Among 50,000 to 65,000 clones listed, 91% were seen once. Sequenced material: peripheral blood mononuclear cells (PBMCs), taken before the second cycle of nivolumab. These receptors were collected from a human donor with classical Hodgkin lymphoma.

V is TRBV7-2 and J is TRBJ1-3, with D perhaps TRBD1 (5 bases). The CDR3 totals 17 residues. V was trimmed by 5 bases and J by 4 bases, leaving 21 bases between them. Looked up from germline, CDR1 is SGHTA and CDR2 is FQGNSA. CDR3 protein: CASSPLPQGLLGNTIYF. The CDR3 DNA follows: TGTGCCAGCAGCCCTTTACCTCAGGGACTACTGGGAAACACCATATATTTT.

CDR3 sequence reads: CASSVDVVSGLVEETQYF. As DNA, the CDR3 is TGTGCCAGCAGCGTAGACGTGGTGTCGGGGTTAGTGGAGGAGACCCAGTACTTC. V and J are TRBV7-8 and TRBJ2-5; a possible D gene is TRBD2 (5 bases). Germline V lookup: CDR1 SGHVS, CDR2 FQNEAQ. Trimming shortened V by 5 bases and J by 5 bases, and 27 bases separated the two germline ends. The CDR3 consists of 18 residues.

V and J are TRBV4-1 and TRBJ2-5, with D perhaps assigned TRBD1 or TRBD2 (6 bases each). CDR1 MGHRA and CDR2 YSYEKL come from the germline V gene. V shed 7 bases and J shed 5 bases, with 23 bases lying between them. The CDR3 spans 16 residues. CDR3 residues: CASMKGGGQGRETQYF. The CDR3 DNA sequence: TGCGCCAGCATGAAGGGGGGCGGACAAGGGAGGGAGACCCAGTACTTC.

V gene TRBV20-1 combines with J gene TRBJ2-7; D gene unclear. Germline CDR1 and CDR2: DFQATT and SNEGSKA (reference sequence). With 2 bases removed from V and 3 bases from J, the gap between germline ends came to 5 bases. The CDR3 loop spans 11 amino acids. In DNA, the CDR3 is TGCAGTGCTAGAATGGGCTACGAGCAGTACTTC. It is translated as CSARMGYEQYF.

A note on this clone: The missing conserved phenylalanine or tryptophan at the end of this CDR3 makes a read error likely. The DNA is omitted, as the CDR3 cannot be located on it reliably, and the CDR3 follows TCRdb's listing. This rearrangement joins TRBV5-4 to TRBJ1-1. CDR1 is SGHNT and CDR2 is YYREEE in the germline V gene (reference sequence). The CDR3 numbers 11 amino acids, ends counted. The CDR3 protein is CASSLGPTGTP.

The chain has TRBV7-9 and TRBJ1-5; D is ambiguous. Trimming took 5 bases from V and 2 from J, leaving 10 bases between them. The CDR3 is 14 amino acids. The germline V gene encodes CDR1 SEHNR and CDR2 FQNEAQ (reference sequence). The CDR3 nucleotides read TGTGCCAGCAGCAGAAAGGAGGGCAATCAGCCCCAGCATTTT. Translating gives CASSRKEGNQPQHF.

The CDR3 DNA reads as TGTGCCAGCTCCTTATCGGGCTCCTACGAGCAGTACTTC. Translating it yields CASSLSGSYEQYF. The chain joins TRBV6-5 to TRBJ2-7; D gene ambiguous. The ends were cut back, 8 bases at V and 0 bases at J, with 11 bases in the middle. The germline V gene encodes CDR1 MNHEY and CDR2 SVGAGI. The CDR3 spans 13 residues.

The V gene is TRBV19, the J gene TRBJ2-5; D possibly corresponds to TRBD1 (5 bases). Trimming pared 3 bases from V and 2 bases from J, leaving 13 bases between. The germline CDR1 and CDR2 sequences are LNHDA and SQIVND (reference sequence). The CDR3 contains 15 residues. In DNA, the CDR3 is TGTGCCAGTAGTATCTACCGGACACCTCAAGAGACCCAGTACTTC. It yields the protein CASSIYRTPQETQYF.

The rearrangement links TRBV4-1 to TRBJ1-1; D remains ambiguous. Trimming cost V 0 bases and J 3 bases, with 8 bases left between them. In germline, CDR1 is MGHRA, CDR2 YSYEKL. The CDR3 extends over 14 amino acids. The CDR3 loop is CASSQDVGYTEAFF. The CDR3 coding sequence is TGCGCCAGCAGCCAAGATGTGGGGTACACTGAAGCTTTCTTT.

The chain combines TRBV6-1 with TRBJ2-5; D call uncertain. Trimming pared 6 bases from V and 1 base from J, leaving 15 bases between. Per the germline V gene, CDR1 is MNHNS and CDR2 is SASEGT. The CDR3 consists of 15 residues. This CDR3 is CASSQDGISQETQYF. In DNA, the CDR3 is TGTGCCAGCAGCCAAGACGGTATTAGCCAAGAGACCCAGTACTTC.

V usage is TRBV13 and J usage is TRBJ2-7; 8 bases map to TRBD2. Germline values: CDR1 PRHDT, CDR2 FYEKMQ (reference sequence). This CDR3 has 14 residues. Germline trimming cut 2 bases from V and 4 bases from J; bases unmatched to any gene: 4. The CDR3 loop reads CASSLSAGEYEQYF. CDR3 coding DNA: TGTGCCAGCAGCTTATCAGCGGGAGAATACGAGCAGTACTTC. Filled out from reference TRBV13 and TRBJ2-7, the complete variable domain reads AAGVIQSPRHLIKEKRETATLKCYPIPRHDTVYWYQQGPGQDPQFLISFYEKMQSDKGSIPDRFSAQQFSDYHSELNMSSLELGDSALYFCASSLSAGEYEQYFGPGTRLTVT.

The rearrangement uses TRBV5-6 and TRBJ2-2; 9 nucleotides line up with TRBD2. V shed 4 bases, J shed 4 bases, and the junction held 5 bases outside the gene matches. Germline V CDR1 and CDR2: SGHDT, YYEEEE. This CDR3 comprises 15 residues. The CDR3, as DNA: TGTGCCAGCAGCCCGAAGCGGGGGGTCACCGGGGAGCTGTTTTTT. Translation gives CASSPKRGVTGELFF.

This clone was seen once. The V gene is TRBV7-3, the J gene TRBJ2-6, with D perhaps matching TRBD1 (7 bases). Trimming stripped 3 bases from V and 0 bases from J, with 18 bases between. The CDR3 is 19 residues long. Germline V gives CDR1 SGHTA, CDR2 FQGTGA. CDR3 amino acids: CASSFADAGQSSGANVLTF. The DNA of the CDR3 is TGTGCCAGCAGCTTCGCCGATGCGGGACAGAGCTCTGGGGCCAACGTCCTGACTTTC. Variable domain in full (rest from reference TRBV7-3 and TRBJ2-6): GAGVSQTPSNKVTEKGKYVELRCDPISGHTALYWYRQSLGQGPEFLIYFQGTGAADDSGLPNDRFFAVRPEGSVSTLKIQRTERGDSAVYLCASSFADAGQSSGANVLTFGAGSRLTVL.

The chain employs TRBV19 and TRBJ1-2; D remains ambiguous. CDR3 length: 13 amino acids. CDR1 is LNHDA and CDR2 is SQIVND in the germline V gene (reference sequence). V lost 1 base to trimming and J lost 5 bases, with 8 bases between them. The CDR3 loop is CASSIGLLYGYTF. The CDR3 region has the DNA TGTGCCAGTAGTATAGGACTTCTTTATGGCTACACCTTC.

The gene calls are TRBV7-9 and TRBJ2-4; a weak D match, TRBD1 (5 bases). Trimming took 5 bases from V and 7 from J, leaving 18 bases between them. This CDR3 has 15 residues. Germline CDR1 is SEHNR and CDR2 is FQNEAQ (reference sequence). The CDR3 region is CASSPAAGKGNIQYF. CDR3 coding DNA: TGTGCCAGCAGCCCGGCAGCAGGGAAGGGGAACATTCAGTACTTC.

J is TRBJ2-2 and V is TRBV4-3; the match to TRBD2 covers 9 bases. Germline-derived CDR1 and CDR2 are LGHNA and YSLEER. Losses at the gene ends were 0 bases for V and 7 bases for J; bases not matched to a gene: 6. The CDR3 covers 16 residues. This CDR3 is CASSQEGAGGIGELFF. The DNA of the CDR3 is TGCGCCAGCAGCCAAGAAGGGGCGGGAGGGATCGGGGAGCTGTTTTTT.

V and J are TRBV14 and TRBJ2-1, with no clear D. The V and J ends lost 2 bases and 10 bases respectively, with 6 bases between them. This CDR3 spans 11 amino acids. Germline CDR1 reads SGHDN; CDR2 reads FVKESK. The CDR3 loop is CASSQMDEQFF. The DNA for the CDR3 is TGTGCCAGCAGCCAAATGGACGAGCAGTTCTTC.

This rearrangement joins TRBV5-4 to TRBJ2-7; 8 nucleotides match TRBD1. Germline values: CDR1 SGHNT, CDR2 YYREEE (reference sequence). V was clipped by 0 bases and J by 0 bases; unmatched bases: 8. The length of the CDR3 is 17 residues. CDR3 residues: CASSLADRGADSYEQYF. As DNA, the CDR3 is TGTGCCAGCAGCTTGGCCGACAGGGGCGCTGACTCCTACGAGCAGTACTTC.